The 31 T cell receptor beta chains below all came from one sample that was sequenced in a study of T cell responses to AZD1222 COVID-19 vaccine. Clones were read by immunoSEQ multiplex PCR, and TCRdb kept only the in-frame ones, dropping some. The table shows roughly 80,000 clones, with approximately 88% occurring only once. This sample comprised peripheral blood, obtained 28 days after the second AZD1222 dose. Every receptor here comes from an adult who received the AZD1222 COVID-19 vaccine.

This clone was counted a single time. J is TRBJ2-7 and V is TRBV11-1; D unclear. Trimming shortened V by 1 base and J by 4 bases, and 5 bases separated the two germline ends. CDR1 is SGHAT and CDR2 is FQDESV in the germline V gene (reference sequence). There are 12 residues in the CDR3. The CDR3 reads CASSLGLYEQYF. CDR3 nucleotide sequence: TGTGCCAGCAGCTTAGGGCTATACGAGCAGTACTTC.

The V and J genes are TRBV9 and TRBJ2-5, with TRBD2 identical over 9 bases. V lost 0 bases to trimming and J lost 5 bases; unmatched junction nucleotides: 5. The length of the CDR3 is 15 residues. Germline CDR1 reads SGDLS; CDR2 reads YYNGEE. The CDR3 loop is CASSVASGGRETQYF. Here the CDR3 DNA reads TGTGCCAGCAGCGTAGCCAGCGGGGGGAGGGAGACCCAGTACTTC.

The CDR3 loop is CASSLGLKQNSGNTIYF. CDR3 DNA: TGTGCCAGCAGCTTAGGGTTGAAACAGAACTCTGGAAACACCATATATTTT. The chain links TRBV11-2 to TRBJ1-3; D gene uncertain. Trimming removed 1 base from V and 0 bases from J, with 13 bases in between. The CDR3 length is 17 residues. The germline V gene has CDR1 SGHAT and CDR2 FQNNGV.

The rearrangement joins TRBV10-3 to TRBJ1-5, with 8 nucleotides matching TRBD1. V lost 4 bases to trimming and J lost 7 bases; unmatched junction nucleotides: 12. Germline V gene data show CDR1 as ENHRY and CDR2 as SYGVKD. The CDR3 totals 16 residues. The CDR3 here is CAISAGGRGPSQPQHF. The CDR3, as DNA: TGTGCCATCAGTGCAGGCGGCAGGGGGCCCAGCCAGCCCCAGCATTTT.

The V and J genes are TRBV7-2 and TRBJ2-5, with 8 bases identical to TRBD1. Trimming took 4 bases from V and 8 from J; bases not matched to a gene: 9. From germline, CDR1 is SGHTA and CDR2 FQGNSA. The CDR3 runs to 14 residues. CDR3 in amino acids: CASSSSGQGPTQYF. CDR3 bases: TGTGCCAGCAGCTCATCAGGACAGGGTCCTACCCAGTACTTC.

The J gene is TRBJ1-1, the V gene TRBV28; D not certain. In germline, CDR1 is MDHEN, CDR2 SYDVKM. The CDR3 consists of 13 residues. V was cut by 8 bases and J by 7 bases, with 17 bases left in between. The CDR3 DNA reads as TGTGCCAGCGCTACACCCGTTCTTTTTGAAGCTTTCTTT. Its translation: CASATPVLFEAFF. Variable domain in full (rest from reference TRBV28 and TRBJ1-1): DVKVTQSSRYLVKRTGEKVFLECVQDMDHENMFWYRQDPGLGLRLIYFSYDVKMKEKGDIPEGYSVSREKKERFSLILESASTNQTSMYLCASATPVLFEAFFGQGTRLTVV.

This clone was recorded a few times. J is TRBJ1-2 and V is TRBV3-1 (or the pseudogene TRBV3-2); 10 bases line up with TRBD1. The V gene's germline CDR1 is LGHDT and CDR2 YNNKEL (reference sequence). Trimming at V came to 0 bases and at J to 4 bases, leaving 8 bases not matched to a gene. The CDR3 sequence is 17 residues long. CDR3 DNA: TGTGCCAGCAGCCAAGACCCCCTGACAGGGGGCGTCTATGGCTACACCTTC. It yields the protein CASSQDPLTGGVYGYTF.

The chain has TRBV5-4 and TRBJ1-1; tentative D call: TRBD1 (6 bases). The CDR3 is made up of 19 amino acids. From germline, CDR1 is SGHNT and CDR2 YYREEE (reference sequence). Trimming removed 4 bases at V and 2 bases at J, with 27 bases between. The CDR3 sequence: CASSPRVPGGIKYNTEAFF. CDR3 coding DNA: TGTGCCAGCAGCCCGAGGGTCCCGGGGGGCATAAAATACAACACTGAAGCTTTCTTT.

This clone has only one observation. This chain links TRBV21-1 with TRBJ2-6; the D call TRBD1 from the table was never checked on the DNA. TRBV21-1 is a recognized pseudogene. The CDR3 sequence is 15 residues long. DNA for the CDR3: TGTGCCAGCAGCGGACACCTTTCTGGGGCCAACGTCCTGACTTTC. It encodes CASSGHLSGANVLTF.

The chain uses TRBV20-1 and TRBJ2-7, with a possible D match to TRBD1 (7 bases). CDR1 DFQATT and CDR2 SNEGSKA come from the germline V gene (reference sequence). Trimming removed 5 bases at V and 7 bases at J, with 12 bases between. The CDR3 totals 11 residues. The DNA of the CDR3 is TGCAGTGCTGGACAGGCGGGAGAGCAGTACTTC. Its translation is CSAGQAGEQYF.

This clone was seen just once. The CDR3 DNA sequence: TGTGCCAGCATCTCACGGTCCTACGAGCAGTACTTC. Protein: CASISRSYEQYF. This rearrangement joins TRBV2 to TRBJ2-7; D unclear. V lost 7 bases, J lost 1 base, and 8 bases lay in between. The CDR3 is 12 amino acids. Germline V CDR1 and CDR2: SNHLY, FYNNEI.

CDR3 amino acids: CASSPPGGGSGANVLTF. CDR3 nucleotide sequence: TGTGCCAGCAGCCCACCGGGGGGGGGTTCAGGGGCCAACGTCCTGACTTTC. The gene calls are TRBV5-6 and TRBJ2-6, with 8 bases aligning to TRBD2. Germline CDR1 and CDR2: SGHDT and YYEEEE. Trimming removed 4 bases from V and 4 bases from J; junction bases left unmatched: 10. This CDR3 spans 17 amino acids.

The gene calls are TRBV6-2 or TRBV6-3 and TRBJ1-6; no clear D gene. This CDR3 is built from 15 residues. V dropped 6 bases and J dropped 10 bases, with 19 bases sitting between them. Germline lookup yields CDR1 MNHEY and CDR2 SVGEGT. The CDR3 DNA reads as TGTGCCAGCAGCCCGCAGACTGGGTCGGTATCACCCCTCCACTTT. Protein product: CASSPQTGSVSPLHF.

J is TRBJ2-1 and V is TRBV6-5, with 9 bases fitting TRBD2. Losses at the gene ends were 2 bases for V and 7 bases for J; bases not matched to a gene: 9. Germline CDR1 is MNHEY and CDR2 is SVGAGI. This CDR3 is 16 amino acids long. In DNA form, the CDR3 reads TGTGCCAGCAGTTACGTTGCGGGGGGGCCGGCGAATGAGCAGTTCTTC. This sequence encodes CASSYVAGGPANEQFF.

The chain links TRBV4-3 to TRBJ2-5; 9 nucleotides agree with TRBD2. V dropped 1 base and J dropped 5; count of bases not matched to a gene: 14. Germline V gives CDR1 LGHNA, CDR2 YSLEER. This CDR3 has 18 amino acids. CDR3 protein: CASSQVELAGAHGETQYF. In nucleotides, the CDR3 is TGCGCCAGCAGCCAAGTGGAATTAGCGGGGGCACACGGGGAGACCCAGTACTTC.

This chain connects TRBV19 to TRBJ2-7, with 10 positions matching TRBD1. This CDR3 spans 15 amino acids. The germline CDR1 and CDR2 sequences are LNHDA and SQIVND (reference sequence). The J segment lost 4 bases and the V segment lost 5 bases, leaving 8 bases of the junction unmatched. This CDR3 reads CASSVSTGGPYEQYF. The CDR3 coding sequence is TGTGCCAGTAGTGTCTCGACAGGGGGCCCTTACGAGCAGTACTTC.

This rearrangement joins TRBV21-1 to TRBJ1-6. TRBV21-1 represents a pseudogene. This CDR3 region has 19 residues. The CDR3 reads CASSPDSFIGSSYNSPLHF. In nucleotides, the CDR3 is TGTGCCAGCAGCCCGGACTCCTTTATCGGGAGCTCCTATAATTCACCCCTCCACTTT.

The chain uses TRBV11-3 and TRBJ2-7; 8 bases agree with TRBD1. There are 14 residues in the CDR3. J was trimmed by 2 bases and V by 5 bases; bases with no gene match: 5. Germline loops: CDR1 SGHNT, CDR2 YENEEA. The CDR3 reads CASSPRGRPYEQYF. The CDR3 coding sequence is TGTGCCAGCAGCCCCAGGGGGCGGCCCTACGAGCAGTACTTC.

This chain uses TRBV19 with TRBJ1-2; D not certain. The CDR3 loop spans 14 amino acids. The germline V gene has CDR1 LNHDA and CDR2 SQIVND (reference sequence). The V end was cut by 3 bases, the J end by 4 bases, with 12 bases between. The CDR3: CASSIPNWSYGYTF. The CDR3 bases are TGTGCCAGTAGTATCCCGAATTGGAGCTATGGCTACACCTTC.

The chain employs TRBV5-1 and TRBJ1-2; 7 bases line up with TRBD1. This CDR3 contains 13 residues. The trim removed 2 bases at V and 6 bases at J, leaving 4 bases unmatched. Germline assignment: CDR1 SGHRS and CDR2 YFSETQ. CDR3 residues: CASSLPGGHGYTF. In DNA, the CDR3 is TGCGCCAGCAGCTTACCAGGGGGACATGGCTACACCTTC.

Only one count was recorded for this clone. The chain is built from TRBV10-3 and TRBJ1-1; D unclear. V dropped 6 bases and J dropped 4 bases, with 9 bases sitting between them. The V gene's germline CDR1 is ENHRY and CDR2 SYGVKD. The CDR3 length is 12 residues. This CDR3 reads CAIREVGTEAFF. As DNA, the CDR3 is TGTGCCATCAGGGAGGTGGGCACTGAAGCTTTCTTT.

The chain combines TRBV10-3 with TRBJ2-1, with TRBD2 identical over 10 bases. V shed 2 bases and J 5 bases; nucleotides not matched to a gene: 0. Germline CDR1 and CDR2: ENHRY and SYGVKD. This CDR3 is built from 14 residues. CDR3 in DNA: TGTGCCATCAGTGAGCTAGCGGGGGACAATGAGCAGTTCTTC. It yields the protein CAISELAGDNEQFF.

This chain uses TRBV29-1 with TRBJ1-2; D ambiguous. Per the germline V gene, CDR1 is SQVTM and CDR2 is ANQGSEA. The CDR3 sequence is 14 residues long. Between the trimmed V and J ends, which lost 6 bases and 4 bases, there was a span of 18 bases. The CDR3 sequence: CSVLTVHGGYGYTF. The DNA for the CDR3 is TGCAGCGTCCTCACGGTCCATGGTGGCTATGGCTACACCTTC.

The chain carries TRBV15 and TRBJ1-1, with D possibly TRBD1 on 6 matching bases. The V and J ends lost 9 bases and 0 bases respectively, with 8 bases between them. The germline CDR1 and CDR2 sequences are LNHNV and YYDKDF (reference sequence). The CDR3 extends over 12 amino acids. CDR3 coding DNA: TGTGCCACTGGACAGATGAACACTGAAGCTTTCTTT. Residues: CATGQMNTEAFF.

The V call is TRBV6-5, the J call TRBJ1-1; tentative D call: TRBD1 (5 bases). The germline CDR1 and CDR2 sequences are MNHEY and SVGAGI. The CDR3 contains 12 residues. V shed 7 bases and J shed 4 bases, with 10 bases lying between them. The CDR3 coding sequence is TGTGCCAGCACCCCCGGGACCACTGAAGCTTTCTTT. Translating it yields CASTPGTTEAFF.

The gene calls are TRBV19 and TRBJ2-7; no clear D. Germline V gives CDR1 LNHDA, CDR2 SQIVND (reference sequence). This CDR3 spans 15 amino acids. V lost 4 bases, J lost 0 bases, and 13 bases lay in between. The CDR3 sequence is CASSSTVSSSYEQYF. The DNA of the CDR3 is TGTGCCAGTAGTAGTACCGTAAGTAGCTCCTACGAGCAGTACTTC.

J is TRBJ1-4 and V is TRBV14; D possibly corresponds to TRBD1 (6 bases). Trimming pared 1 base from V and 7 bases from J, leaving 16 bases between. CDR1 is SGHDN, CDR2 FVKESK, per germline. This CDR3 has 16 amino acids. Written as DNA, the CDR3 is TGTGCCAGCAGCCAAGTTGGGCGCAGGGGAAGTGAAAAACTGTTTTTT. This codes for CASSQVGRRGSEKLFF.

The rearrangement links TRBV3-1 (or the pseudogene TRBV3-2) to TRBJ1-4; TRBD1 agrees at 7 bases. J gave up 7 bases and V 4 bases, and 9 bases lay outside the gene matches. The germline V gene has CDR1 LGHDT and CDR2 YNNKEL (reference sequence). The CDR3 runs 15 residues. CDR3 bases: TGTGCCAGCAGCCGAGCCAGGGGGTTTCTTGAAAAACTGTTTTTT. Its translation: CASSRARGFLEKLFF.

The CDR3, as DNA: TGCAGCGTTGAACGCCAATCGGGATACGAGCAGTACTTC. Encoded protein: CSVERQSGYEQYF. V usage is TRBV29-1 and J usage is TRBJ2-7, with a possible D match to TRBD2 (5 bases). CDR3 length equals 13 residues. In germline, CDR1 is SQVTM, CDR2 ANQGSEA. V gave up 2 bases and J gave up 4 bases, with 12 bases separating them.

The J gene is TRBJ1-2, the V gene TRBV24-1; 7 nucleotides line up with TRBD1. The CDR3 runs to 16 residues. Per germline, CDR1 KGHDR and CDR2 SFDVKD. With 4 bases clipped from V and 5 bases from J, the junction kept 12 bases outside the gene matches. The CDR3 reads CATSDHDRDSPYGYTF. CDR3 DNA sequence: TGTGCCACCAGTGACCATGACAGGGACTCCCCTTATGGCTACACCTTC.

V gene TRBV5-6 combines with J gene TRBJ2-7, with 11 bases lining up with TRBD1. The CDR3 length is 16 residues. The V and J ends lost 2 bases and 6 bases, in that order; junction bases with no gene match: 10. Looked up from germline, CDR1 is SGHDT and CDR2 is YYEEEE. CDR3 sequence: CASSLPGTGGGFEQYF. The CDR3 bases are TGTGCCAGCAGCTTACCGGGGACAGGGGGTGGATTCGAGCAGTACTTC.